The entry below gives a single TCR beta chain sequence along with its context. Other nucleotide sequences in the sample specify the same CDR3. The CDR3 totals 12 residues. V dropped 5 bases and J dropped 3 bases, with 5 bases sitting between them. The data derive from a study of blood T cell repertoires in COVID-19. Study overall: COVID-19 samples from acute and convalescent phases originated in the United States, Italy and Spain. T cells, B-cell-depleted T cells, or PBMCs provided the cDNA or gDNA that served as material.

Original data processing: Quantification of nucleated cells was approximated via reference gene primer amplification. The protocol was immunoSEQ multiplex PCR, while the TCRdb copy is restricted to in-frame clones and leaves out a portion. That table is the source of V, J and clone size, and D and trimming were worked out from the DNA. The table has 330,000 or so clones, about 90% seen once; the top ten hold almost 3%. The TCR comes from a woman under 40 who had recovered from COVID-19. This sequence joins TRBV12-3 or TRBV12-4 and TRBJ1-5; no clear D. The sample was PBMCs or T cells enriched from blood (not recorded which). DNA for the CDR3: TGTGCCAGCAGTCATTCCAATCAGCCCCAGCATTTT. It codes for CASSHSNQPQHF.